This T cell receptor (beta chain) comes out of a study of T cell changes during pregnancy in multiple sclerosis. V trimming: 7 bases; J trimming: 5 bases; junction bases outside the gene matches: 21. The CDR3 covers 19 residues. Per the germline V gene, CDR1 is MNHEY and CDR2 is SMNVEV (reference sequence). Assay: immunoSEQ multiplex PCR; the TCRdb copy retains only in-frame clones and omits some. The table records 90,000 or so clones, about 90% of them present only once. The clonotype comes from a female donor in good health, serving as a control in a pregnancy study. Some clones in this sample may be carry-over from other donors' samples. This rearrangement joins TRBV27 to TRBJ2-2; 8 bases align to TRBD2. The source was PBMCs, collected in the first trimester of pregnancy. The CDR3 DNA follows: TGTGCCAGCACCGCCCCCAGGGCACCGGGACTAGTGAGAACCGGGGAGCTGTTTTTT. Amino acids: CASTAPRAPGLVRTGELFF.